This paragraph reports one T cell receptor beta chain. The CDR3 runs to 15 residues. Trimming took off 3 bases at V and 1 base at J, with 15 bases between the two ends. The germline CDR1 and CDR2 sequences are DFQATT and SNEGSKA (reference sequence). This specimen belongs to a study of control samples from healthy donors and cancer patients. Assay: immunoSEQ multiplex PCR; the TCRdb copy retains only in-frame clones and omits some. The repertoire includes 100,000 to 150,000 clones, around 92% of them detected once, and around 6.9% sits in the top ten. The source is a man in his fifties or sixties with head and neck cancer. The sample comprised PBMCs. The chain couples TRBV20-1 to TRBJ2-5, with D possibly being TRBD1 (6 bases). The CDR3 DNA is TGCAGTGCTAGTGGGTTGGGCAGGGGCCAAGAGACCCAGTACTTC. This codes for CSASGLGRGQETQYF.